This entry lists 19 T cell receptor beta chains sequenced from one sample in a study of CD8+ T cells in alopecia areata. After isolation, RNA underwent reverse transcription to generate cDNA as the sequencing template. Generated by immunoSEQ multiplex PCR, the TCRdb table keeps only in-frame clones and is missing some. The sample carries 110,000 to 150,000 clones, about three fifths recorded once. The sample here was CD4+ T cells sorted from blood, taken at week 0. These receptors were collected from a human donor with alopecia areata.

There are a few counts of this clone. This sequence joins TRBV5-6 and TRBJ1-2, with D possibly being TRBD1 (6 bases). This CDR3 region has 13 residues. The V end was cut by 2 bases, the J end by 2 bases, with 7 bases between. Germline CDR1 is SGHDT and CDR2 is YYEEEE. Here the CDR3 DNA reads TGTGCCAGCAGCTTTCAGGGGAACTATGGCTACACCTTC. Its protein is CASSFQGNYGYTF.

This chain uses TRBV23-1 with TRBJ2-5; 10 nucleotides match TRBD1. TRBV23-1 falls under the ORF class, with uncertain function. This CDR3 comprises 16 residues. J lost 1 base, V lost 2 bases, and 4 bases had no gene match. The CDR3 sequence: CASSQETGGLQETQYF. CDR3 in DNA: TGCGCCAGCAGTCAAGAGACAGGGGGCCTCCAAGAGACCCAGTACTTC.

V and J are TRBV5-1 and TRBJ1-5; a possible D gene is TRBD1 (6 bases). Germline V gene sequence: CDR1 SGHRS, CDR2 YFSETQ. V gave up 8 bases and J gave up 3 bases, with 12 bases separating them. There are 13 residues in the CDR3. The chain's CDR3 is CASRGESNQPQHF. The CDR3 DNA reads TGCGCCAGTAGGGGGGAGTCCAATCAGCCCCAGCATTTT. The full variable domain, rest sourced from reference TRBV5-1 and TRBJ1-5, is KAGVTQTPRYLIKTRGQQVTLSCSPISGHRSVSWYQQTPGQGLQFLFEYFSETQRNKGNFPGRFSGRQFSNSRSEMNVSTLELGDSALYLCASRGESNQPQHFGDGTRLSIL.

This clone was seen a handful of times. This CDR3 is CASTQETFGYTF. The CDR3 region has the DNA TGTGCCAGCACCCAGGAAACCTTTGGCTACACCTTC. This chain connects TRBV2 to TRBJ1-2; no reliable D call. The ends were cut back, 7 bases at V and 7 bases at J, with 13 bases in the middle. Germline assignment: CDR1 SNHLY and CDR2 FYNNEI. CDR3 length equals 12 residues. The complete variable domain, with remaining parts taken from reference TRBV2 and TRBJ1-2, reads EPEVTQTPSHQVTQMGQEVILRCVPISNHLYFYWYRQILGQKVEFLVSFYNNEISEKSEIFDDQFSVERPDGSNFTLKIRSTKLEDSAMYFCASTQETFGYTFGSGTRLTVV.

The chain's CDR3 is CASTSDRGRGYTF. CDR3 coding DNA: TGTGCCAGCACCAGCGACAGGGGGCGCGGCTACACCTTC. V gene TRBV6-6 combines with J gene TRBJ1-2; TRBD1 matches at 10 bases. V shed 7 bases and J 8 bases; nucleotides not matched to a gene: 7. The CDR3 has 13 amino acids. In germline, CDR1 is MNHNY, CDR2 SVGAGI (reference sequence).

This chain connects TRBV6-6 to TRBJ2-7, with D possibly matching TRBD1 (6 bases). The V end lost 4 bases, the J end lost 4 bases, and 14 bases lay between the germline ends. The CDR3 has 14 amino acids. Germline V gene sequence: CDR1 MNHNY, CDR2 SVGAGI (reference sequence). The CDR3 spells CASSFTGTPYEQYF. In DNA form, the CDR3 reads TGTGCCAGCAGTTTCACCGGGACACCTTACGAGCAGTACTTC.

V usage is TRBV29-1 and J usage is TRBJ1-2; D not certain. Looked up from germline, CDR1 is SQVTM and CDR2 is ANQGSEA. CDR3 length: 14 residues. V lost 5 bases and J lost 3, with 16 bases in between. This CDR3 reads CSVTLNADYYGYTF. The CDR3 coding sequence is TGCAGCGTTACCCTCAATGCAGATTACTATGGCTACACCTTC.

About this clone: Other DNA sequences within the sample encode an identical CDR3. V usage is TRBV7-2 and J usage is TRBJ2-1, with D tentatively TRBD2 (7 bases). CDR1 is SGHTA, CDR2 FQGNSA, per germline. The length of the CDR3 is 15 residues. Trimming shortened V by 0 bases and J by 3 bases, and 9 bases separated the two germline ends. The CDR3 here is CASSLARGLYNEQFF. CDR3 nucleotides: TGTGCCAGCAGCTTAGCGCGGGGGCTCTACAATGAGCAGTTCTTC.

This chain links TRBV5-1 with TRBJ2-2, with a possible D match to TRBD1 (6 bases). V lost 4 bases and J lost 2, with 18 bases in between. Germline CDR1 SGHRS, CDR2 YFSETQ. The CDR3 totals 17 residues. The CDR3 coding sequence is TGCGCCAGCAGCCCACTGTCGACAGGCCCTAACACCGGGGAGCTGTTTTTT. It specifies CASSPLSTGPNTGELFF.

This chain's CDR3 is CASSQENYPPGTQYF. CDR3 nucleotide sequence: TGCGCCAGCAGCCAAGAAAACTACCCTCCGGGGACCCAGTACTTC. The V gene is TRBV4-1, the J gene TRBJ2-5, with D unclear. The CDR3 is 15 residues long. Germline V lookup: CDR1 MGHRA, CDR2 YSYEKL. The V end was cut by 0 bases, the J end by 7 bases, with 15 bases between.

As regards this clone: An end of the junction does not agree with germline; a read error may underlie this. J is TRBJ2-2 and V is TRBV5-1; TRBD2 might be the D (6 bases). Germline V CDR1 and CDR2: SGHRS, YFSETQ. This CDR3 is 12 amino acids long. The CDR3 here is CASSLDVGGLFF. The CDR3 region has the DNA TGCGCCAGCAGCTTGGATGTCGGGGGGCTGTTTTTT.

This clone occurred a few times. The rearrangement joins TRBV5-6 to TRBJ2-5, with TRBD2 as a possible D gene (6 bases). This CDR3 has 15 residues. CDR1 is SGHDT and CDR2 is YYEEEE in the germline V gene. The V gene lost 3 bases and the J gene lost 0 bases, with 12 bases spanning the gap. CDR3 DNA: TGTGCCAGCAGCTCGCCCGCGGGGTACCAAGAGACCCAGTACTTC. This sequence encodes CASSSPAGYQETQYF.

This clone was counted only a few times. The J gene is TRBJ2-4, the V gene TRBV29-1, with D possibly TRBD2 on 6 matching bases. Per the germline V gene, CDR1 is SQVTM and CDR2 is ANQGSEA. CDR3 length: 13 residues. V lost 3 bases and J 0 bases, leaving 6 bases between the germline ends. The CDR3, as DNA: TGCAGCGTTGAGGGACTAGCCAAAAACATTCAGTACTTC. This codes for CSVEGLAKNIQYF. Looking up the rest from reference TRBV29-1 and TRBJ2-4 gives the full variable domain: SAVISQKPSRDICQRGTSLTIQCQVDSQVTMMFWYRQQPGQSLTLIATANQGSEATYESGFVIDKFPISRPNLTFSTLTVSNMSPEDSSIYLCSVEGLAKNIQYFGAGTRLSVL.

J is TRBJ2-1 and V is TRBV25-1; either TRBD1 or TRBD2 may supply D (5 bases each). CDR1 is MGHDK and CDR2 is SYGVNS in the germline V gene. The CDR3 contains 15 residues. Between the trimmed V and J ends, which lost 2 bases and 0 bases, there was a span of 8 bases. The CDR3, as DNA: TGTGCCAGCAGTGAAAAGGGGAGCTCCTACAATGAGCAGTTCTTC. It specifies CASSEKGSSYNEQFF.

The CDR3 DNA reads TGTGCCAGCAGCCCCGCCGGACTAGCGGCCCCCACAGATACGCAGTATTTT. Translating it yields CASSPAGLAAPTDTQYF. V is TRBV7-2 and J is TRBJ2-3, with 10 nucleotides matching TRBD2. V dropped 5 bases and J dropped 2; count of bases not matched to a gene: 10. CDR1 and CDR2 (germline): SGHTA, FQGNSA. The CDR3 totals 17 residues.

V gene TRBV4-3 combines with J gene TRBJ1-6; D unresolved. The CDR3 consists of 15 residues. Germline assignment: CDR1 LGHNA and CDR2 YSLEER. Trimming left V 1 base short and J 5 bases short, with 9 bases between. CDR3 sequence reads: CASSQATGDNSPLHF. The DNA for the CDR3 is TGCGCCAGCAGCCAAGCGACGGGAGATAATTCACCCCTCCACTTT.

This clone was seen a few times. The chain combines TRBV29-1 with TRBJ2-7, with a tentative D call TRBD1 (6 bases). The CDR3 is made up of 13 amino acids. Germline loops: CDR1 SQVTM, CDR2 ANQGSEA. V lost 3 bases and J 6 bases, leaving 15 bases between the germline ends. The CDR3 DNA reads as TGCAGCGTTGACGGCGTTGGGGGCTCCGAGCAGTACTTC. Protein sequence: CSVDGVGGSEQYF.

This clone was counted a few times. The CDR3 sequence is CASSQVLGQGSNQPQHF. The CDR3 DNA sequence: TGTGCCAGCAGCCAAGTGCTAGGCCAGGGGAGCAATCAGCCCCAGCATTTT. V and J are TRBV4-2 and TRBJ1-5, with a weak D call TRBD1 (6 bases). The CDR3 loop spans 17 amino acids. The germline gives CDR1 LGHNA, CDR2 YNFKEQ. V was cut by 1 base and J by 1 base, with 14 bases left in between.

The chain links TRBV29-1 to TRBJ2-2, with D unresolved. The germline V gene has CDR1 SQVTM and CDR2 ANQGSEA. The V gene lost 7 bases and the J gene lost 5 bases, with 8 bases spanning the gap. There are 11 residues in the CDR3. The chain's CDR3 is CSAGQTGELFF. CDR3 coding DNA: TGCAGCGCCGGGCAAACCGGGGAGCTGTTTTTT.